These T cell receptor beta chains were read from a single sample in a study of T cells after yellow fever vaccination. TCRdb re-analysed the 5' RACE reads in MiXCR, keeping a single row per CDR3 protein. This table has around 500,000 distinct CDR3 sequences, 21% appearing once. The sample in question was PBMCs, obtained roughly 23 days after the first yellow fever vaccination. The source of these receptors is a man between 18 and 35 years old who received the YFV17D yellow fever vaccine. The CDR3 runs from the conserved cysteine through the conserved F or W. The D gene is left open where the match is weak. Size is omitted from some rows. Given values are once, few, many or a class for expanded clones.

many	15	TRBV15	.	TRBJ1-5	TGTGCCACCAGCAGAGATCCACGGATCAATCAGCCCCAGCATTTT	CATSRDPRINQPQHF
.	15	TRBV7-2	.	TRBJ2-5	TGTGCCAGCAGCTCCCAGTGGGGGCGGTGGGAGACCCAGTACTTC	CASSSQWGRWETQYF
many	15	TRBV6-2/TRBV6-3	TRBD1	TRBJ2-7	TGTGCCAGCAGTGGCTACAGGGGATTCCTCTACGAGCAGTACTTC	CASSGYRGFLYEQYF
.	16	TRBV6-2/TRBV6-3	TRBD1	TRBJ2-1	TGTCCCAGCAGTTACTCGTGGGGACAGGGGGCCTATGAGCAGTTCTTC	CPSSYSWGQGAYEQFF
.	14	TRBV7-3	TRBD2	TRBJ2-5	TGTGCCAGCGTGCAGCGGGGGGGCAATGAGACCCAGTACTTC	CASVQRGGNETQYF
.	14	TRBV29-1	.	TRBJ2-1	TGCAGCGTTGAGGGGCTTCCCACCCACAATGAGCAGTTCTTC	CSVEGLPTHNEQFF
few	16	TRBV12-3/TRBV12-4	TRBD2	TRBJ2-2	TGTGCCAGCAGTTTAGTGAGCGGGGGAAACACCGGGGAGCTGTTTTTT	CASSLVSGGNTGELFF
few	14	TRBV3-1	.	TRBJ1-5	TGTGCCAGCAGCCAATTCCTTGGCAATCAGCCCCAGCATTTT	CASSQFLGNQPQHF
.	14	TRBV30	.	TRBJ2-7	TGTGCCTGGAGCCTCGCGACTGGGAGATACGAGCAGTACTTC	CAWSLATGRYEQYF
few	14	TRBV6-5	.	TRBJ2-7	TGTGCCAGCGTCTACTGGGGGCATAGCTACGAGCAGTACTTC	CASVYWGHSYEQYF
many	18	TRBV4-1	TRBD2	TRBJ2-3	TGCGCCAGCAGCCTTCGGACTAGCGGGGGGATTCGCACAGATACGCAGTATTTT	CASSLRTSGGIRTDTQYF
.	12	TRBV29-1	.	TRBJ1-1	TGCAGCGTTGATTCGGGGTACACTGAAGCTTTCTTT	CSVDSGYTEAFF
few	14	TRBV5-1	.	TRBJ1-1	TGCGCCAGCAGCTTCGCAGGGTTTGACACTGAAGCTTTCTTT	CASSFAGFDTEAFF
few	13	TRBV29-1	.	TRBJ2-7	TGCAGCGTTGGTCTTGATCGAGGGGTCGAGCAGTACTTC	CSVGLDRGVEQYF
.	15	TRBV9	.	TRBJ1-2	TGTGCCAGCAGCGCCTATCTATTCCAGGGTGTAAGCTACACCTTC	CASSAYLFQGVSYTF
.	14	TRBV10-3	TRBD2	TRBJ2-3	TGTGCCATCGGCAATAGCGGGGATACAAATACGCAGTATTTT	CAIGNSGDTNTQYF
.	13	TRBV11-2	.	TRBJ1-1	TGTGCCAGCAGCTTTAGTTACAACACTGAAGCTTTCTTT	CASSFSYNTEAFF
many	14	TRBV3-1	.	TRBJ1-2	TGTGCCAGCAGTTACCGGGGCGAGGACCATGGCTACACCTTC	CASSYRGEDHGYTF
few	14	TRBV7-9	.	TRBJ1-4	TGTGCCAGCAGCTTGATCGACAGCGGCGAAAAACTGTTTTTT	CASSLIDSGEKLFF
few	14	TRBV20-1	TRBD2	TRBJ2-2	TGCAGTGCCCGCCCCGGGAGGAACTTCGGGGAGCTGTTTTTT	CSARPGRNFGELFF
.	18	TRBV11-2	.	TRBJ1-6	TGTGCCAGCAGCTACGGGCGGAGGAATCGATCCTATAATTCACCCCTCCACTTT	CASSYGRRNRSYNSPLHF
.	12	TRBV5-1	.	TRBJ2-3	TGCGCCAGCGGCCAGGGGCGAAATACGCAGTATTTT	CASGQGRNTQYF
.	16	TRBV7-2	.	TRBJ2-3	TGTGCCAGCAGCCCCCGGACTCTCCTGAACACAGATACGCAGTATTTT	CASSPRTLLNTDTQYF
.	13	TRBV4-1	.	TRBJ1-5	TGCGCCAGCAGCCTCGGACCTTACCAGCCCCAGCATTTT	CASSLGPYQPQHF
few	13	TRBV12-3/TRBV12-4	.	TRBJ2-7	TGTGCCAGCAGTTTATCCTTCGGCTACGAGCAGTACTTC	CASSLSFGYEQYF
.	16	TRBV7-3	TRBD2	TRBJ2-1	TGTGCCAGCAGCACCGTAGCGGGGGCGGGATACAATGAGCAGTTCTTC	CASSTVAGAGYNEQFF
.	14	TRBV7-3	.	TRBJ2-3	TGTGCCAGCAGCTTAATACCCTCGACAGATACGCAGTATTTT	CASSLIPSTDTQYF
few	14	TRBV6-1	.	TRBJ2-1	TGTGCCAGCACCTGGACCGGCGGGAACAATGAGCAGTTCTTC	CASTWTGGNNEQFF
.	15	TRBV9	.	TRBJ1-4	TGTGCCAGCAGCGTAAGCGGGGGGGGCTATGAAAAACTGTTTTTT	CASSVSGGGYEKLFF
.	13	TRBV6-1	TRBD1	TRBJ2-3	TGTGCCAGCGAGGACAGGGTGGCAGATACGCAGTATTTT	CASEDRVADTQYF
.	12	TRBV5-4	.	TRBJ2-1	TGTGCCAGCAGCCTATCAGTGGGCCGGCAGTTCTTC	CASSLSVGRQFF
few	15	TRBV11-2	.	TRBJ2-7	TGTGCCAGCAGCTTATCAGGAAGCCCAACGACCGAGCAGTACTTC	CASSLSGSPTTEQYF
.	14	TRBV7-2	TRBD1	TRBJ1-1	TGTGCCAGCAGCTTAGTAACAGGGGCGGCTGAAGCTTTCTTT	CASSLVTGAAEAFF
.	21	TRBV4-1	TRBD2	TRBJ2-3	TGCGTCAGCAGCCAAGTAATGGGACTAGCGGGGGGCCTGACTCGCACAGATACGCAGTATTTT	CVSSQVMGLAGGLTRTDTQYF
few	13	TRBV9	.	TRBJ1-2	TGTGCCAGCAGCTCGATTACAGGTTTAAGCTACACCTTC	CASSSITGLSYTF
.	18	TRBV5-4	.	TRBJ2-6	TGTGCCAGCACCCTCCCCGGATGGGGGAAAACTGGGGCCAACGTCCTGACTTTC	CASTLPGWGKTGANVLTF
.	15	TRBV12-3/TRBV12-4	TRBD2	TRBJ2-1	TGTGCCAGCAGGCCGAAGGGACTAGCGACTAATGAGCAGTTCTTC	CASRPKGLATNEQFF
few	14	TRBV10-3	.	TRBJ2-7	TGTGCCATCAGTGAGCCGGACGTTGACTACGAGCAGTACTTC	CAISEPDVDYEQYF
.	14	TRBV25-1	.	TRBJ1-5	TGTGCCAGCAGTGCGTCAGCTAGCAATCAGCCCCAGCATTTT	CASSASASNQPQHF
.	15	TRBV12-5	TRBD1	TRBJ2-3	TGTGCTAGTGGTTTGGGGACAGGGGACACAGATACGCAGTATTTT	CASGLGTGDTDTQYF
few	15	TRBV6-1	.	TRBJ2-1	TGTGCCAGCACCCCGTGGGAGGGGGGTTACAATGAGCAGTTCTTC	CASTPWEGGYNEQFF
.	17	TRBV4-1	TRBD2	TRBJ2-1	TGCGCCAGCAGCCAAGGGCGCGCGGGGGGGCCGTTAAATGAGCAGTTCTTC	CASSQGRAGGPLNEQFF
few	13	TRBV12-3/TRBV12-4	TRBD1	TRBJ2-7	TGTGCCAGCAGTCCTGGACAGGTGTTCGAGCAGTACTTC	CASSPGQVFEQYF
.	16	TRBV5-1	TRBD1	TRBJ2-4	TGCGCCAGCAGCCTAGGGACAGGGGGCGCTGGGAACATTCAGTACTTC	CASSLGTGGAGNIQYF
few	14	TRBV4-1	.	TRBJ2-3	TGCGCCAGCAGGCCGGAAAAGGTCACAGGTACGCAGTATTTT	CASRPEKVTGTQYF
.	16	TRBV27	TRBD2	TRBJ2-1	TGTGCCAGCAGTCTCCTGGGCAGCGGGGTATCCTTGGAGCAGTTCTTC	CASSLLGSGVSLEQFF